The TCR beta chain under discussion was sequenced for a study of blood T cell repertoires in COVID-19. The wider study: Sites in the United States, Italy and Spain provided acute and convalescent COVID-19 samples. Sample material is recorded as cDNA or gDNA derived from T cells, B-cell-depleted T cells, or PBMCs.

Germline CDR1 is SGHRS and CDR2 is YFSETQ. The CDR3 is 15 residues long. J gave up 4 bases and V 4 bases, and 3 bases lay outside the gene matches. Authors' methods: It was from reference gene primer amplification that nucleated cell counts were estimated. The repertoire was sequenced with immunoSEQ multiplex PCR; TCRdb's copy has only in-frame clones and lacks some. V, J and clone size were drawn from that table, and D and trimming were deduced from the DNA. The sample gives about 40,000 clones, roughly 83% of which show up once; approximately 25% is in the top ten. The source of this sequence is a human donor with acute or convalescent COVID-19. The donor label of this sample is uncertain. The sequencing input was peripheral blood. The chain carries TRBV5-1 and TRBJ2-3; 13 positions agree with TRBD2. The CDR3 sequence is CASSHTSGGADTQYF. The CDR3 DNA follows: TGCGCCAGCAGCCACACTAGCGGGGGGGCAGATACGCAGTATTTT. The full variable domain, rest sourced from reference TRBV5-1 and TRBJ2-3, is KAGVTQTPRYLIKTRGQQVTLSCSPISGHRSVSWYQQTPGQGLQFLFEYFSETQRNKGNFPGRFSGRQFSNSRSEMNVSTLELGDSALYLCASSHTSGGADTQYFGPGTRLTVL.